A single sample is the source of the 27 T cell receptor beta chains below, sequenced in a study of early T cells in non-severe SARS-CoV-2 infection. MiXCR was run by TCRdb on the 5' RACE reads, yielding one entry per CDR3 protein. Of around 80,000 distinct CDR3 sequences listed, less than 15% are singletons. Sequencing was done on a sample of whole blood. These receptors originate from an adult who was a healthcare worker with PCR-confirmed SARS-CoV-2 infection or an uninfected control (not recorded which).

The rearrangement uses TRBV11-2 and TRBJ2-1, with a weak D call TRBD2 (5 bases). The V and J ends lost 1 base and 8 bases respectively, with 9 bases between them. Germline loops: CDR1 SGHAT, CDR2 FQNNGV. The CDR3 runs 13 residues. This CDR3 is CASSLVRAHEQFF. As DNA, the CDR3 is TGTGCCAGCAGCTTAGTGAGGGCGCATGAGCAGTTCTTC.

The CDR3 coding sequence is TGTGCCAGCAGCTTGCCCAGCGGACAAGAGACCCAGTACTTC. This gives the protein CASSLPSGQETQYF. The J gene is TRBJ2-5, the V gene TRBV5-4, with D possibly matching TRBD2 (5 bases). This CDR3 region has 14 residues. The germline CDR1 and CDR2 sequences are SGHNT and YYREEE (reference sequence). The V end lost 1 base, the J end lost 2 bases, and 9 bases lay between the germline ends.

As for this clonotype: One end of the junction varies from germline; a read error may be responsible. CDR3 residues: CTARDGPTANTGELFF. The CDR3 DNA reads as TGCACTGCTAGAGATGGGCCGACTGCGAACACCGGGGAGCTGTTTTTT. The V call is TRBV20-1, the J call TRBJ2-2; D gene uncertain. Germline assignment: CDR1 DFQATT and CDR2 SNEGSKA (reference sequence). This CDR3 contains 16 residues.

This clonotype was found many times. A junction boundary mismatches the germline segment, possibly from a read error. This chain uses TRBV18 with TRBJ2-6; no firm D call. The CDR3 totals 17 residues. CDR1 KGHSH and CDR2 LQKENI come from the germline V gene. CDR3 sequence: CASSPMEAGSGPNVLIF. CDR3 DNA sequence: TGTGCCAGCTCACCAATGGAAGCCGGCTCTGGGCCCAACGTCCTGATTTTC.

Only a few counts were recorded for this clonotype. The J gene is TRBJ1-3, the V gene TRBV19, with D uncertain. V shed 10 bases and J shed 9 bases, with 19 bases lying between them. The CDR3 runs to 13 residues. Looked up from germline, CDR1 is LNHDA and CDR2 is SQIVND (reference sequence). The CDR3 sequence: CATSRIQFSTIYF. CDR3 DNA sequence: TGTGCCACCTCACGTATACAGTTTTCCACCATATATTTT.

The chain uses TRBV11-2 and TRBJ2-2; 12 nucleotides align to TRBD1. J gave up 6 bases and V 4 bases, and 9 bases lay outside the gene matches. The CDR3 contains 17 residues. Germline V CDR1 and CDR2: SGHAT, FQNNGV. CDR3 amino acids: CASSSSGTGGESGELFF. For the CDR3, the DNA is TGTGCCAGCAGCTCGTCCGGGACAGGGGGCGAATCCGGGGAGCTGTTTTTT.

This clonotype has a single count. The J gene is TRBJ1-2, the V gene TRBV2, with no clear D. Between the trimmed V and J ends, which lost 7 bases and 8 bases, there was a span of 8 bases. CDR1 and CDR2 (germline): SNHLY, FYNNEI. The CDR3 is 10 residues long. CDR3 DNA sequence: TGTGCCAGCATGAGTCGAGGCTACACCTTC. Protein: CASMSRGYTF.

The V and J genes are TRBV2 and TRBJ2-4; 7 bases are shared with TRBD2. Per germline, CDR1 SNHLY and CDR2 FYNNEI. CDR3 length equals 16 residues. With V trimmed by 1 base and J by 0 bases, 3 bases remained unmatched. CDR3 DNA sequence: TGTGCCAGCAGTGAAGGACTAGCTGTAGCCAAAAACATTCAGTACTTC. The encoded protein is CASSEGLAVAKNIQYF. Drawing the rest from reference TRBV2 and TRBJ2-4, the complete variable domain is EPEVTQTPSHQVTQMGQEVILRCVPISNHLYFYWYRQILGQKVEFLVSFYNNEISEKSEIFDDQFSVERPDGSNFTLKIRSTKLEDSAMYFCASSEGLAVAKNIQYFGAGTRLSVL.

The chain joins TRBV6-6 to TRBJ1-5; a weak D match, TRBD1 (6 bases). V gave up 6 bases and J gave up 1 base, with 13 bases separating them. CDR1 is MNHNY, CDR2 SVGAGI, per germline (reference sequence). There are 15 residues in the CDR3. The CDR3 spells CASSQGTLSNQPQHF. The CDR3 DNA reads TGTGCCAGCAGCCAGGGGACCCTAAGCAATCAGCCCCAGCATTTT.

This clonotype was seen only a few times. The chain carries TRBV4-1 and TRBJ2-1, with TRBD1 matching over 7 bases. The germline V gene encodes CDR1 MGHRA and CDR2 YSYEKL. The length of the CDR3 is 15 residues. V trimming: 2 bases; J trimming: 4 bases; junction bases outside the gene matches: 5. DNA of the CDR3: TGCGCCAGCAGCCAACTCACAGGGGAATACAATGAGCAGTTCTTC. Protein product: CASSQLTGEYNEQFF.

This chain links TRBV12-3 or TRBV12-4 with TRBJ2-2; perhaps TRBD2 as D (6 bases). The V gene lost 5 bases and the J gene lost 6 bases, with 10 bases spanning the gap. The CDR3 is 13 amino acids. The CDR3: CASSSRLAGELFF. The DNA of the CDR3 is TGTGCCAGCAGTAGCCGACTAGCCGGGGAGCTGTTTTTT.

This clonotype was counted many times. The chain combines TRBV2 with TRBJ2-5, with D perhaps TRBD1 (6 bases). Germline V gene lookup returns CDR1 SNHLY and CDR2 FYNNEI. With 5 bases removed from V and 0 bases from J, the gap between germline ends came to 10 bases. The CDR3 spans 14 residues. Here the CDR3 reads CASSRGTYQETQYF. The CDR3 nucleotides read TGTGCCAGCAGTAGGGGGACGTACCAAGAGACCCAGTACTTC.

There are a few counts of this clonotype. This chain joins TRBV12-3 or TRBV12-4 and TRBJ1-3; D gene ambiguous. This CDR3 is built from 14 residues. Trimming removed 6 bases from V and 0 bases from J, with 9 bases in between. CDR3 protein: CASRGLPSGNTIYF. The CDR3 DNA is TGTGCCAGCAGAGGACTCCCCTCTGGAAACACCATATATTTT.

J is TRBJ2-7 and V is TRBV20-1, with a tentative D call TRBD2 (5 bases). This CDR3 contains 13 residues. V was pared by 3 bases and J by 0 bases, with 9 bases between. Germline loops: CDR1 DFQATT, CDR2 SNEGSKA (reference sequence). The CDR3 is CSARDSSSYEQYF. The CDR3 DNA follows: TGCAGTGCTAGGGACTCCAGCTCCTACGAGCAGTACTTC.

This clonotype was seen at least ten times. The rearrangement joins TRBV3-1 to TRBJ2-7; D gene ambiguous. CDR1 and CDR2 from the germline V gene are LGHDT and YNNKEL (reference sequence). V lost 1 base, J lost 6 bases, and 7 bases lay in between. The CDR3 is 12 residues long. CDR3 bases: TGTGCCAGCAGCCAAGTAGCACGCGAGCAGTACTTC. This sequence encodes CASSQVAREQYF.

This clonotype was counted between two and nine times. The chain links TRBV14 to TRBJ2-7; 8 nucleotides agree with TRBD2. The CDR3 is made up of 15 amino acids. After removal of 3 bases from V and 7 bases from J, the junction contained 11 bases not matched to a gene. CDR1 is SGHDN and CDR2 is FVKESK in the germline V gene. CDR3 coding DNA: TGTGCCAGCAGCCATCGATCGGGAGGGCCCCAGGAGCAGTACTTC. Amino acid sequence: CASSHRSGGPQEQYF.

This chain joins TRBV3-1 and TRBJ2-7, with D unresolved. With 4 bases removed from V and 0 bases from J, the gap between germline ends came to 4 bases. The CDR3 is made up of 12 amino acids. The germline V gene encodes CDR1 LGHDT and CDR2 YNNKEL (reference sequence). CDR3 coding DNA: TGTGCCAGCAGCCGGGGCTCCTACGAGCAGTACTTC. Amino acids: CASSRGSYEQYF.

This clonotype has only a few counts. V and J are TRBV3-1 and TRBJ2-7; D unresolved. Trimming cost V 1 base and J 6 bases, with 4 bases left between them. Germline assignment: CDR1 LGHDT and CDR2 YNNKEL (reference sequence). The CDR3 is made up of 11 amino acids. The CDR3 loop reads CASSQAAEQYF. The CDR3 DNA follows: TGTGCCAGCAGCCAAGCAGCCGAGCAGTACTTC.

By its share, this clonotype is medium-sized. The CDR3 nucleotides read TGTGCCAGCAGCCTATCCGGGGTCAACTACGAGCAGTACTTC. It encodes CASSLSGVNYEQYF. V and J are TRBV7-9 and TRBJ2-7, with D perhaps TRBD2 (5 bases). Germline V CDR1 and CDR2: SEHNR, FQNEAQ (reference sequence). V lost 5 bases, J lost 3 bases, and 14 bases lay in between. The CDR3 sequence is 14 residues long. Drawing the rest from reference TRBV7-9 and TRBJ2-7, the complete variable domain is DTGVSQNPRHKITKRGQNVTFRCDPISEHNRLYWYRQTLGQGPEFLTYFQNEAQLEKSRLLSDRFSAERPKGSFSTLEIQRTEQGDSAMYLCASSLSGVNYEQYFGPGTRLTVT.

This clonotype turned up a few times. V and J are TRBV12-3 or TRBV12-4 and TRBJ2-3; D is undetermined. V lost 2 bases, J lost 5 bases, and 11 bases lay in between. The CDR3 consists of 14 residues. The CDR3 loop reads CASSLHPRGDTQYF. The CDR3 DNA sequence: TGTGCCAGCAGTTTACACCCGAGAGGAGATACGCAGTATTTT.

In this sample, this clonotype turned up a few times. The chain uses TRBV28 and TRBJ1-1, with D tentatively TRBD1 (5 bases). The ends were cut back, 3 bases at V and 0 bases at J, with 8 bases in the middle. The CDR3 is made up of 14 amino acids. From germline, CDR1 is MDHEN and CDR2 SYDVKM. The CDR3 nucleotides read TGTGCCAGCAGTTTCCCGGGACTGAACACTGAAGCTTTCTTT. The encoded protein is CASSFPGLNTEAFF.

The rearrangement joins TRBV20-1 to TRBJ2-5; TRBD1 matches at 8 bases. This CDR3 is 15 amino acids long. Trimming removed 4 bases from V and 3 bases from J; junction bases left unmatched: 10. Germline CDR1 DFQATT, CDR2 SNEGSKA (reference sequence). CDR3 sequence (DNA): TGCAGTGCTATCCCGATAGGGACAGGCAAAGAGACCCAGTACTTC. It encodes CSAIPIGTGKETQYF.

This clonotype came up a few times. The chain is built from TRBV20-1 and TRBJ2-2, with 7 nucleotides matching TRBD2. Losses at the gene ends were 6 bases for V and 4 bases for J; bases not matched to a gene: 5. This CDR3 is 13 amino acids long. Germline-derived CDR1 and CDR2 are DFQATT and SNEGSKA (reference sequence). This chain's CDR3 is CSAGGSSTGELFF. The CDR3 DNA reads TGCAGTGCCGGCGGGAGTAGCACCGGGGAGCTGTTTTTT.

This clonotype was seen at least ten times. The chain links TRBV11-2 to TRBJ2-5; tentative D call: TRBD1 (5 bases). Trimming pared 1 base from V and 9 bases from J, leaving 12 bases between. The CDR3 sequence is 13 residues long. Germline V gene sequence: CDR1 SGHAT, CDR2 FQNNGV. The DNA of the CDR3 is TGTGCCAGCAGCTTAGCCGGAGTCAGGGCCCAGTACTTC. Its protein is CASSLAGVRAQYF.

J is TRBJ1-1 and V is TRBV15; possibly TRBD1 for D (6 bases). There are 16 residues in the CDR3. Germline lookup yields CDR1 LNHNV and CDR2 YYDKDF (reference sequence). Trimming pared 1 base from V and 4 bases from J, leaving 16 bases between. CDR3 sequence reads: CATSRVLLQGGTEAFF. CDR3 nucleotides: TGTGCCACCAGCAGAGTCCTTTTACAGGGAGGCACTGAAGCTTTCTTT. Variable domain in full (rest from reference TRBV15 and TRBJ1-1): DAMVIQNPRYQVTQFGKPVTLSCSQTLNHNVMYWYQQKSSQAPKLLFHYYDKDFNNEADTPDNFQSRRPNTSFCFLDIRSPGLGDTAMYLCATSRVLLQGGTEAFFGQGTRLTVV.

At least ten counts were recorded for this clonotype. This chain joins TRBV5-6 and TRBJ1-2; D might be TRBD1 (5 bases). This CDR3 region has 17 residues. Trimming cost V 0 bases and J 4 bases, with 19 bases left between them. CDR1 is SGHDT, CDR2 YYEEEE, per germline. CDR3 in amino acids: CASSLVPGQGISYGYTF. The CDR3 DNA follows: TGTGCCAGCAGCTTGGTTCCCGGGCAGGGTATTTCCTATGGCTACACCTTC.

The rearrangement links TRBV6-2 or TRBV6-3 to TRBJ2-2, with a possible D match to TRBD1 (6 bases). The ends were cut back, 5 bases at V and 5 bases at J, with 18 bases in the middle. The CDR3 has 16 residues. Per the germline V gene, CDR1 is MNHEY and CDR2 is SVGEGT. This chain's CDR3 is CASSPPGTGWTGELFF. In nucleotides, the CDR3 is TGTGCCAGCAGTCCCCCTGGCACAGGGTGGACCGGGGAGCTGTTTTTT.